This TCR beta chain was documented in a study of PD-1 blockade in classical Hodgkin lymphoma. The method was immunoSEQ multiplex PCR; TCRdb's version includes in-frame clones alone and lacks a portion of them. The table includes around 66,000 clones, 80% to 90% detected once. The patients all showed relapse after autologous stem cell transplantation, while their brentuximab vedotin exposure varied. Germline CDR1 reads SGHVS; CDR2 reads FQNEAQ. CDR3 length: 17 amino acids. The J segment lost 0 bases and the V segment lost 0 bases, leaving 5 bases of the junction unmatched. The material was peripheral blood mononuclear cells (PBMCs), obtained at baseline. The clonotype originates from a human donor with classical Hodgkin lymphoma. This chain joins TRBV7-8 and TRBJ1-1, with TRBD1 identical over 9 bases. CDR3 region: CASSLAQTGGLNTEAFF. The DNA of the CDR3 is TGTGCCAGCAGCTTAGCTCAGACAGGGGGTTTGAACACTGAAGCTTTCTTT.